Below are 28 T cell receptor beta chains sequenced from a single sample in a study of cytomegalovirus exposure and HLA in healthy donors. The PCR contained 60 Vbeta and 13 Jbeta primers. The table came from immunoSEQ multiplex PCR; TCRdb's copy has only in-frame clones and leaves some out. Of around 140,000 clones listed, 55% to 75% are singletons. The sample was PBMCs. The source of these receptors is a man in his forties or fifties in good health and CMV-seropositive.

The chain is built from TRBV19 and TRBJ2-3, with 7 positions matching TRBD2. This CDR3 is 16 amino acids long. Germline trimming cut 3 bases from V and 2 bases from J; bases unmatched to any gene: 8. Looked up from germline, CDR1 is LNHDA and CDR2 is SQIVND (reference sequence). CDR3 bases: TGTGCCAGTAGTATCGGAGGGAGGGGTGTCACAGATACGCAGTATTTT. It codes for CASSIGGRGVTDTQYF.

This clone has only one observation. The rearrangement joins TRBV5-1 to TRBJ2-5; 16 bases fit TRBD2. CDR1 SGHRS and CDR2 YFSETQ come from the germline V gene. The CDR3 runs to 17 residues. The V segment lost 3 bases and the J segment 4 bases; nucleotides outside the gene matches: 6. This chain's CDR3 is CASSSGLAGGPRETQYF. CDR3 bases: TGCGCCAGCAGCTCGGGACTAGCGGGAGGGCCGAGAGAGACCCAGTACTTC. Based on the CDR3 plus reference TRBV5-1 and TRBJ2-5, the full variable domain is KAGVTQTPRYLIKTRGQQVTLSCSPISGHRSVSWYQQTPGQGLQFLFEYFSETQRNKGNFPGRFSGRQFSNSRSEMNVSTLELGDSALYLCASSSGLAGGPRETQYFGPGTRLLVL.

The chain is built from TRBV2 and TRBJ1-2; tentative D call: TRBD1 (6 bases). This CDR3 is 14 amino acids long. V lost 5 bases, J lost 0 bases, and 10 bases lay in between. Germline V gives CDR1 SNHLY, CDR2 FYNNEI. The CDR3 nucleotides read TGTGCCAGCAGTAGGTCAGGGGCTAACTATGGCTACACCTTC. Translating gives CASSRSGANYGYTF.

J is TRBJ2-2 and V is TRBV5-1; D unresolved. The CDR3 is made up of 13 amino acids. V was pared by 0 bases and J by 6 bases, with 6 bases between. Germline CDR1 and CDR2: SGHRS and YFSETQ. CDR3 DNA sequence: TGCGCCAGCAGCTTGGACTCTCCCGGGGAGCTGTTTTTT. This gives the protein CASSLDSPGELFF.

This chain connects TRBV6-1 to TRBJ1-1; D might be TRBD1 (5 bases). This CDR3 is built from 14 residues. Trimming stripped 2 bases from V and 5 bases from J, with 12 bases between. Looked up from germline, CDR1 is MNHNS and CDR2 is SASEGT. The CDR3 DNA reads as TGTGCCAGCAGTGAAAAAGTAGGGGTTACTGAAGCTTTCTTT. As protein: CASSEKVGVTEAFF.

This clone occurred a few times. The V and J genes are TRBV5-1 and TRBJ1-3; D uncertain. The V end was cut by 1 base, the J end by 0 bases, with 5 bases between. Germline V gene data show CDR1 as SGHRS and CDR2 as YFSETQ. This CDR3 contains 14 residues. The chain's CDR3 is CASSLSISGNTIYF. CDR3 nucleotide sequence: TGCGCCAGCAGCTTGAGCATCTCTGGAAACACCATATATTTT.

The chain has TRBV6-1 and TRBJ1-5; tentatively, D is TRBD1 (5 bases). The V gene's germline CDR1 is MNHNS and CDR2 SASEGT. V was clipped by 1 base and J by 4 bases, with 8 bases between them. The length of the CDR3 is 14 residues. The CDR3 sequence: CASSEGGENQPQHF. The CDR3 DNA is TGTGCCAGCAGTGAAGGGGGGGAGAATCAGCCCCAGCATTTT.

The chain has TRBV5-6 and TRBJ2-7, with D unclear. The germline V and J ends were trimmed by 0 bases and 0 bases, with 7 bases remaining between them. The CDR3 spans 14 residues. CDR1 is SGHDT and CDR2 is YYEEEE in the germline V gene. In DNA form, the CDR3 reads TGTGCCAGCAGCTTGGGCATGAGCTCCTACGAGCAGTACTTC. This gives the protein CASSLGMSSYEQYF.

This clone was detected only once. The rearrangement links TRBV5-8 to TRBJ2-4; 7 nucleotides agree with TRBD2. Germline V gene lookup returns CDR1 SGHTS and CDR2 YDEGEE. The CDR3 consists of 14 residues. V lost 0 bases, J lost 5 bases, and 2 bases stayed unmatched. CDR3 region: CASSLEAGENIQYF. CDR3 bases: TGTGCCAGCAGCTTGGAGGCGGGAGAAAACATTCAGTACTTC.

The chain couples TRBV6-1 to TRBJ2-5; D possibly corresponds to TRBD1 (7 bases). The J call is in doubt because the DNA end fits TRBJ2-7 better. There are 16 residues in the CDR3. The V gene's germline CDR1 is MNHNS and CDR2 SASEGT. CDR3 protein: CASSVSTGRLTYEQYF. CDR3 coding DNA: TGTGCCAGCAGTGTTTCGACAGGGAGGTTGACCTACGAGCAGTACTTC.

V usage is TRBV6-1 and J usage is TRBJ2-1; D might be TRBD2 (7 bases). Germline values: CDR1 MNHNS, CDR2 SASEGT. Trimming took 1 base from V and 4 from J, leaving 14 bases between them. The length of the CDR3 is 16 residues. The CDR3 loop reads CASSEGFAGAYNEQFF. CDR3 DNA: TGTGCCAGCAGTGAAGGATTTGCGGGGGCATACAATGAGCAGTTCTTC.

This clone occurred once. V usage is TRBV5-1 and J usage is TRBJ2-3, with unresolved D. The ends were cut back, 4 bases at V and 2 bases at J, with 8 bases in the middle. CDR1 and CDR2 (germline): SGHRS, YFSETQ. The CDR3 has 13 residues. CDR3 amino acids: CASSAQATDTQYF. Here the CDR3 DNA reads TGCGCCAGCAGCGCCCAGGCCACAGATACGCAGTATTTT.

This clone was detected only once. The chain is built from TRBV5-4 and TRBJ2-5; maybe TRBD2 (5 bases). The CDR3 runs 16 residues. The V end was cut by 2 bases, the J end by 0 bases, with 14 bases between. Germline values: CDR1 SGHNT, CDR2 YYREEE (reference sequence). The CDR3 bases are TGTGCCAGCAGCTTCGGGGAAGCCCACGACCAAGAGACCCAGTACTTC. Protein product: CASSFGEAHDQETQYF.

This clone was seen only a few times. V and J are TRBV6-1 and TRBJ2-7, with TRBD1 as a possible D gene (5 bases). V shed 4 bases and J shed 3 bases, with 10 bases lying between them. CDR3 size: 13 residues. CDR1 is MNHNS, CDR2 SASEGT, per germline. This chain's CDR3 is CASSGQGFYEQYF. In DNA form, the CDR3 reads TGTGCCAGCAGTGGTCAGGGATTCTACGAGCAGTACTTC.

Remarks on this clone: The junction and the germline gene differ at one end; a read error may be behind it. The rearrangement uses TRBV6-5 and TRBJ2-5; TRBD1 matches at 12 bases. The length of the CDR3 is 15 residues. From germline, CDR1 is MNHEY and CDR2 SVGAGI. The CDR3 DNA follows: TGTGCCAGTCAACGCGGGACAGGGGGCCGAGAGGCCCAGTACTTC. Its translation is CASQRGTGGREAQYF.

This chain connects TRBV10-1 to TRBJ2-3, with 8 bases fitting TRBD1. This CDR3 region has 14 residues. Germline loops: CDR1 WNHNN, CDR2 SYGVQD (reference sequence). Trimming at V came to 3 bases and at J to 6 bases, leaving 5 bases not matched to a gene. The CDR3 is CASSDPDRGDTQYF. The CDR3 DNA sequence: TGCGCCAGCAGTGACCCTGACAGGGGCGATACGCAGTATTTT.

This clone has only a few counts. V and J are TRBV6-1 and TRBJ1-1, with 7 bases fitting TRBD1. Germline V gene data show CDR1 as MNHNS and CDR2 as SASEGT. The CDR3 spans 13 residues. V lost 6 bases, J lost 4 bases, and 5 bases stayed unmatched. In nucleotides, the CDR3 is TGTGCCAGCAGGACGCAGGGGGTCACTGAAGCTTTCTTT. This translates into CASRTQGVTEAFF.

The chain carries TRBV6-4 and TRBJ2-3, with 11 bases lining up with TRBD1. The ends lost 0 bases at V and 4 bases at J; junction bases unmatched: 3. The V gene's germline CDR1 is MRHNA and CDR2 SNTAGT. CDR3 length equals 16 residues. The DNA of the CDR3 is TGTGCCAGCAGTGACTCGAGGGGACAGGGGGCAGATACGCAGTATTTT. Translated, it gives CASSDSRGQGADTQYF.

The chain combines TRBV7-2 with TRBJ2-5; TRBD2 aligns across 11 bases. The V gene's germline CDR1 is SGHTA and CDR2 FQGNSA. V dropped 4 bases and J dropped 4; count of bases not matched to a gene: 2. The length of the CDR3 is 14 residues. The CDR3 DNA is TGTGCCAGCAGCTCGGGGACTAGCGGAGAGACCCAGTACTTC. It yields the protein CASSSGTSGETQYF.

V usage is TRBV7-9 and J usage is TRBJ2-3, with D perhaps matching TRBD1 (5 bases). With 5 bases removed from V and 2 bases from J, the gap between germline ends came to 17 bases. CDR1 is SEHNR and CDR2 is FQNEAQ in the germline V gene (reference sequence). The CDR3 is made up of 16 amino acids. DNA of the CDR3: TGTGCCAGCAGCCCTGGACACCGGCCCGTCACAGATACGCAGTATTTT. It codes for CASSPGHRPVTDTQYF.

The V call is TRBV5-3, the J call TRBJ2-1, with TRBD2 as a possible D gene (5 bases). TRBV5-3 is sorted into the ORF group, with uncertain function. CDR3 length equals 13 residues. V was shortened by 2 bases and J by 8 bases, with 11 bases between the two germline ends. CDR3 sequence reads: CARSFAGIHEQFF. CDR3 DNA sequence: TGTGCCAGAAGCTTCGCCGGGATCCATGAGCAGTTCTTC.

The sample holds a few counts of this clone. The gene calls are TRBV2 and TRBJ2-2, with D possibly matching TRBD2 (5 bases). The CDR3 contains 16 residues. Trimming removed 5 bases at V and 4 bases at J, with 17 bases between. CDR1 is SNHLY and CDR2 is FYNNEI in the germline V gene. The CDR3 spells CASSPRVGRGTGELFF. The CDR3 bases are TGTGCCAGCAGTCCCCGGGTGGGGAGAGGCACCGGGGAGCTGTTTTTT.

The chain is built from TRBV2 and TRBJ1-4; D gene unclear. The CDR3 length is 12 residues. From germline, CDR1 is SNHLY and CDR2 FYNNEI. Trimming shortened V by 2 bases and J by 8 bases, and 6 bases separated the two germline ends. For the CDR3, the DNA is TGTGCCAGCAGTGAACGCGGAGAAAAACTGTTTTTT. This translates into CASSERGEKLFF.

Turning to this clone: Sequence at one end of the junction differs from germline and may be a read error. V gene TRBV18 combines with J gene TRBJ1-2, with D possibly being TRBD1 (6 bases). This CDR3 has 15 residues. Germline V gene sequence: CDR1 KGHSH, CDR2 LQKENI. The CDR3 protein is CASSPPPGQSYGYTF. The DNA for the CDR3 is TGTGCCAGCTCCCCACCACCGGGACAATCCTATGGCTACACCTTC. The full variable domain, rest sourced from reference TRBV18 and TRBJ1-2, is NAGVMQNPRHLVRRRGQEARLRCSPMKGHSHVYWYRQLPEEGLKFMVYLQKENIIDESGMPKERFSAEFPKEGPSILRIQQVVRGDSAAYFCASSPPPGQSYGYTFGSGTRLTVV.

The chain couples TRBV19 to TRBJ2-3, with 9 nucleotides matching TRBD2. This CDR3 region has 18 residues. After removal of 4 bases from V and 1 base from J, the junction contained 12 bases not matched to a gene. Germline values: CDR1 LNHDA, CDR2 SQIVND (reference sequence). The CDR3 DNA follows: TGTGCCAGTAGTAAACAAGCGGGGGGACTCTTTGGCACAGATACGCAGTATTTT. This sequence encodes CASSKQAGGLFGTDTQYF. The full variable domain, rest sourced from reference TRBV19 and TRBJ2-3, is DGGITQSPKYLFRKEGQNVTLSCEQNLNHDAMYWYRQDPGQGLRLIYYSQIVNDFQKGDIAEGYSVSREKKESFPLTVTSAQKNPTAFYLCASSKQAGGLFGTDTQYFGPGTRLTVL.

The chain links TRBV28 to TRBJ1-5; D not certain. The CDR3 has 12 amino acids. The V end lost 7 bases, the J end lost 5 bases, and 9 bases lay between the germline ends. The germline V gene encodes CDR1 MDHEN and CDR2 SYDVKM. The CDR3 here is CASTFTDQPQHF. The CDR3 bases are TGTGCCAGCACCTTCACGGATCAGCCCCAGCATTTT.

The rearrangement joins TRBV28 to TRBJ2-1; 13 nucleotides line up with TRBD2. Germline values: CDR1 MDHEN, CDR2 SYDVKM. This CDR3 has 15 residues. J was trimmed by 9 bases and V by 3 bases; bases with no gene match: 5. CDR3 nucleotides: TGTGCCAGCAGTTTGTGGACTAGCGGGAGAGGTGAGCAGTTCTTC. Translated: CASSLWTSGRGEQFF.

CDR3 residues: CASGLVLEVLRSASGYTF. CDR3 bases: TGTGCTAGTGGTTTGGTACTGGAGGTCCTAAGGTCGGCTAGTGGCTACACCTTC. The rearrangement uses TRBV12-5 and TRBJ1-2; D not certain. Looked up from germline, CDR1 is LGHNT and CDR2 is FRNRAP. V was pared by 0 bases and J by 7 bases, with 24 bases between. This CDR3 has 18 residues.